The 29 T cell receptor beta chains presented below share a single source sample, sequenced in a study of beta chain features in type 1 diabetes. The sequenced template was cDNA made from the entire isolated RNA. Assay: immunoSEQ multiplex PCR; the TCRdb copy retains only in-frame clones and omits some. Of fewer than 250,000 clones listed, roughly 15% are singletons. Sample: naive CD4+ T cells from blood. The receptors derive from a woman aged 40 to 55 in good health.

The sample holds a few counts of this clone. This sequence joins TRBV10-3 and TRBJ2-1, with TRBD1 matching 8 bases. This CDR3 contains 15 residues. Germline V lookup: CDR1 ENHRY, CDR2 SYGVKD. Unmatched junction bases numbered 10, after V lost 6 bases and J lost 6 bases. CDR3 region: CAIRRTGQGGNEQFF. In nucleotides, the CDR3 is TGTGCCATCAGAAGAACTGGACAGGGAGGCAATGAGCAGTTCTTC.

The chain is built from TRBV2 and TRBJ2-1; D is possibly TRBD1 (5 bases). The germline V gene encodes CDR1 SNHLY and CDR2 FYNNEI. This CDR3 is 14 amino acids long. Trimming took 7 bases from V and 3 from J, leaving 13 bases between them. The CDR3 protein is CASIGQGNYNEQFF. CDR3 DNA sequence: TGTGCCAGCATCGGTCAGGGAAACTACAATGAGCAGTTCTTC.

This clone was seen more than once but under ten times. The rearrangement joins TRBV2 to TRBJ1-5; 8 positions match TRBD1. The V segment lost 6 bases and the J segment 1 base; nucleotides outside the gene matches: 5. Germline V CDR1 and CDR2: SNHLY, FYNNEI. There are 15 residues in the CDR3. The CDR3 loop is CASSAGGASNQPQHF. The CDR3 DNA reads as TGTGCCAGCAGCGCAGGGGGCGCGAGCAATCAGCCCCAGCATTTT. Supplemented by reference TRBV2 and TRBJ1-5, the full variable domain reads EPEVTQTPSHQVTQMGQEVILRCVPISNHLYFYWYRQILGQKVEFLVSFYNNEISEKSEIFDDQFSVERPDGSNFTLKIRSTKLEDSAMYFCASSAGGASNQPQHFGDGTRLSIL.

The rearrangement uses TRBV4-3 and TRBJ1-6; D might be TRBD1 (5 bases). V dropped 1 base and J dropped 7 bases, with 20 bases sitting between them. The CDR3 runs to 18 residues. Germline V gene lookup returns CDR1 LGHNA and CDR2 YSLEER. The CDR3 loop reads CASSQGLSGTRTNSPLHF. DNA for the CDR3: TGCGCCAGCAGCCAAGGGTTATCAGGCACACGGACAAATTCACCCCTCCACTTT.

The chain has TRBV5-1 and TRBJ2-3; D not resolved. The germline CDR1 and CDR2 sequences are SGHRS and YFSETQ. V was pared by 4 bases and J by 0 bases, with 6 bases between. This CDR3 comprises 13 residues. CDR3 loop: CASSTYSTDTQYF. In nucleotides, the CDR3 is TGCGCCAGCAGCACCTACAGCACAGATACGCAGTATTTT.

The genes are TRBV7-6 and TRBJ1-1; TRBD1 matches 7 bases. The junction had 5 bases not matched to a gene; V was cut back by 3 bases and J by 1 base. Per germline, CDR1 SGHVS and CDR2 FNYEAQ. CDR3 length: 15 residues. The CDR3 spells CASSLVRGQNTEAFF. The DNA for the CDR3 is TGTGCCAGCAGCTTGGTTAGGGGGCAGAACACTGAAGCTTTCTTT.

The rearrangement links TRBV6-5 to TRBJ2-5; D possibly corresponds to TRBD1 (6 bases). Germline CDR1 and CDR2: MNHEY and SVGAGI. The V gene lost 4 bases and the J gene lost 5 bases, with 17 bases spanning the gap. The CDR3 covers 15 residues. CDR3 nucleotides: TGTGCCAGCAGTTTGAGGCCAACACAGGGTGAGACCCAGTACTTC. Its protein product is CASSLRPTQGETQYF.

V usage is TRBV4-3 and J usage is TRBJ1-2, with a weak D call TRBD1 (5 bases). CDR3 length: 14 residues. Germline lookup yields CDR1 LGHNA and CDR2 YSLEER. Trimming shortened V by 4 bases and J by 8 bases, and 17 bases separated the two germline ends. The CDR3 coding sequence is TGCGCCAGCAGCCCGCTTCTCAGGGTAAAGGGCTACACCTTC. Encoded protein: CASSPLLRVKGYTF.

This clone was seen more than once but under ten times. The chain couples TRBV25-1 to TRBJ2-1; D call uncertain. The V gene lost 3 bases and the J gene lost 3 bases, with 12 bases spanning the gap. Germline V gene sequence: CDR1 MGHDK, CDR2 SYGVNS. The CDR3 has 15 residues. CDR3 protein: CASSEARSSYNEQFF. The CDR3 DNA reads as TGTGCCAGCAGTGAGGCCAGGTCCAGCTACAATGAGCAGTTCTTC.

The rearrangement uses TRBV7-9 and TRBJ2-3; D uncertain. CDR1 is SEHNR, CDR2 FQNEAQ, per germline (reference sequence). Trimming stripped 5 bases from V and 2 bases from J, with 14 bases between. CDR3 length: 15 residues. The CDR3 reads CASSQYRSTTDTQYF. In nucleotides, the CDR3 is TGTGCCAGCAGCCAATACAGAAGTACCACAGATACGCAGTATTTT.

In this sample, this clone turned up many times. This sample includes further DNA sequences coding for the same CDR3. The chain carries TRBV29-1 and TRBJ1-5; TRBD1 agrees at 9 bases. The CDR3 spans 12 residues. Germline CDR1 and CDR2: SQVTM and ANQGSEA. Losses at the gene ends were 6 bases for V and 4 bases for J; bases not matched to a gene: 1. The CDR3 DNA follows: TGCAGCGTAGGACAGGGGAATCAGCCCCAGCATTTT. The encoded protein is CSVGQGNQPQHF. Full variable domain (missing parts from reference TRBV29-1 and TRBJ1-5): SAVISQKPSRDICQRGTSLTIQCQVDSQVTMMFWYRQQPGQSLTLIATANQGSEATYESGFVIDKFPISRPNLTFSTLTVSNMSPEDSSIYLCSVGQGNQPQHFGDGTRLSIL.

The sample holds a few counts of this clone. This chain joins TRBV27 and TRBJ1-2; tentatively, D is TRBD1 (6 bases). Per germline, CDR1 MNHEY and CDR2 SMNVEV (reference sequence). The CDR3 totals 14 residues. The germline V and J ends were trimmed by 4 bases and 8 bases, with 17 bases remaining between them. The CDR3 here is CASSSRDTRRGYTF. The CDR3 DNA is TGTGCCAGCAGTTCCCGGGACACCAGGAGGGGCTACACCTTC.

This chain uses TRBV7-9 with TRBJ2-7; 7 bases align to TRBD1. Per germline, CDR1 SEHNR and CDR2 FQNEAQ (reference sequence). Trimming removed 1 base from V and 5 bases from J; junction bases left unmatched: 2. CDR3 length equals 13 residues. The CDR3 reads CASSLGQGDEQYF. The CDR3 nucleotides read TGTGCCAGCAGCTTAGGACAGGGAGACGAGCAGTACTTC.

This clone was counted a few times. CDR3 region: CASSNGGGGPLTQYF. CDR3 nucleotide sequence: TGTGCCAGCAGCAACGGCGGCGGGGGGCCCCTGACCCAGTACTTC. This chain links TRBV7-9 with TRBJ2-5; TRBD2 matches 8 bases. This CDR3 region has 15 residues. CDR1 is SEHNR and CDR2 is FQNEAQ in the germline V gene (reference sequence). With V trimmed by 5 bases and J by 7 bases, 12 bases remained unmatched.

V gene TRBV15 combines with J gene TRBJ1-1, with TRBD1 matching over 7 bases. With V trimmed by 4 bases and J by 10 bases, 9 bases remained unmatched. There are 13 residues in the CDR3. Per the germline V gene, CDR1 is LNHNV and CDR2 is YYDKDF (reference sequence). This CDR3 is CATSIRQGTPAFF. CDR3 coding DNA: TGTGCCACCAGCATCCGACAGGGCACTCCAGCTTTCTTT.

V gene TRBV7-8 combines with J gene TRBJ2-3, with D possibly matching TRBD2 (7 bases). The V gene's germline CDR1 is SGHVS and CDR2 FQNEAQ. The CDR3 totals 14 residues. Trimming stripped 7 bases from V and 5 bases from J, with 16 bases between. The CDR3 loop reads CASNRGAGVDTQYF. CDR3 nucleotides: TGTGCCAGCAACCGGGGGGCCGGAGTAGATACGCAGTATTTT.

V gene TRBV27 combines with J gene TRBJ1-5; D not resolved. V was shortened by 3 bases and J by 6 bases, with 15 bases between the two germline ends. Per germline, CDR1 MNHEY and CDR2 SMNVEV (reference sequence). The CDR3 totals 15 residues. CDR3 coding DNA: TGTGCCAGCAGTTTTACCTCGACCGTAGCTCAGCCCCAGCATTTT. Its translation is CASSFTSTVAQPQHF.

The chain couples TRBV27 to TRBJ1-6, with D possibly TRBD1 on 5 matching bases. Trimming shortened V by 0 bases and J by 7 bases, and 16 bases separated the two germline ends. Germline V CDR1 and CDR2: MNHEY, SMNVEV (reference sequence). The CDR3 is 17 amino acids. CDR3 sequence (DNA): TGTGCCAGCAGTTTATCGCCGGCCCGGTCAGGGAATTCACCCCTCCACTTT. This sequence encodes CASSLSPARSGNSPLHF.

This clone has more than one count but fewer than ten. The chain joins TRBV5-1 to TRBJ2-3; 7 bases are a match to TRBD1. Germline lookup yields CDR1 SGHRS and CDR2 YFSETQ. J lost 3 bases, V lost 4 bases, and 11 bases had no gene match. The CDR3 is 16 residues long. DNA of the CDR3: TGCGCCAGCAGCCCCAGAGCAGGGGGTGGGACAGATACGCAGTATTTT. It yields the protein CASSPRAGGGTDTQYF.

There are a few counts of this clone. The rearrangement links TRBV18 to TRBJ2-1; 11 bases agree with TRBD2. From germline, CDR1 is KGHSH and CDR2 LQKENI. The CDR3 runs to 16 residues. V gave up 3 bases and J gave up 2 bases; unmatched junction bases: 3. CDR3 sequence: CASSPSGGAAYNEQFF. In DNA form, the CDR3 reads TGTGCCAGCTCACCTAGCGGGGGGGCAGCCTACAATGAGCAGTTCTTC.

Only a few counts were recorded for this clone. The J gene is TRBJ1-3, the V gene TRBV30, with 8 positions matching TRBD1. This CDR3 is 13 amino acids long. Trimming at V came to 2 bases and at J to 13 bases, leaving 10 bases not matched to a gene. Germline V gene sequence: CDR1 GTSNPN, CDR2 SVGIG (reference sequence). Here the CDR3 reads CAWSTRTQGAIYF. CDR3 nucleotide sequence: TGTGCCTGGAGTACCCGAACCCAGGGGGCGATATATTTT.

The chain joins TRBV5-1 to TRBJ2-1, with D hard to call. Trimming left V 2 bases short and J 9 bases short, with 12 bases between. The V gene's germline CDR1 is SGHRS and CDR2 YFSETQ. This CDR3 region has 13 residues. The CDR3 loop is CASSFNEAGEQFF. Written as DNA, the CDR3 is TGCGCCAGCAGCTTTAACGAAGCAGGTGAGCAGTTCTTC.

The chain combines TRBV9 with TRBJ1-2; the D is unclear. This CDR3 contains 15 residues. V was clipped by 0 bases and J by 4 bases, with 13 bases between them. Looked up from germline, CDR1 is SGDLS and CDR2 is YYNGEE. CDR3: CASSVEAGFSYGYTF. The CDR3 coding sequence is TGTGCCAGCAGCGTAGAGGCAGGTTTCTCCTATGGCTACACCTTC.

This chain joins TRBV6-5 and TRBJ2-3, with D possibly being TRBD1 (5 bases). CDR3 length: 15 amino acids. Germline CDR1 MNHEY, CDR2 SVGAGI. The V and J ends lost 6 bases and 6 bases respectively, with 19 bases between them. The CDR3: CASSFASAGWDTQYF. The CDR3 coding sequence is TGTGCCAGCAGCTTCGCTTCTGCAGGGTGGGATACGCAGTATTTT.

The sample holds a few counts of this clone. This chain connects TRBV5-5 to TRBJ2-1; 7 nucleotides line up with TRBD1. The J segment lost 4 bases and the V segment lost 3 bases, leaving 7 bases of the junction unmatched. The germline gives CDR1 SGHKS, CDR2 YYEKEE (reference sequence). CDR3 size: 15 residues. Here the CDR3 DNA reads TGTGCCAGCAGCTCCCCCGGGACAGTGTACAATGAGCAGTTCTTC. It encodes CASSSPGTVYNEQFF.

This clone was found a few times. The chain couples TRBV9 to TRBJ2-7, with 9 bases matching TRBD1. V lost 2 bases, J lost 5 bases, and 11 bases stayed unmatched. From germline, CDR1 is SGDLS and CDR2 YYNGEE. The CDR3 length is 16 residues. The CDR3 here is CASSVSGQGFPDEQYF. The CDR3 region has the DNA TGTGCCAGCAGCGTCTCCGGACAGGGGTTCCCCGACGAGCAGTACTTC.

This clone was detected only a few times. This rearrangement joins TRBV5-5 to TRBJ2-5; 11 bases are a match to TRBD2. J lost 2 bases, V lost 2 bases, and 5 bases had no gene match. There are 16 residues in the CDR3. Germline loops: CDR1 SGHKS, CDR2 YYEKEE (reference sequence). The CDR3, as DNA: TGTGCCAGCAGCTTACCACGACTAGCGGGGCAAGAGACCCAGTACTTC. It is translated as CASSLPRLAGQETQYF.

The V gene is TRBV6-1, the J gene TRBJ2-7, with D unclear. CDR3 length: 12 amino acids. CDR1 and CDR2 (germline): MNHNS, SASEGT. V shed 4 bases and J shed 0 bases, with 4 bases lying between them. CDR3 nucleotide sequence: TGTGCCAGCAGTGTCGGCTCCTACGAGCAGTACTTC. Amino acid sequence: CASSVGSYEQYF.

The chain joins TRBV29-1 to TRBJ2-2; possible D gene TRBD1, 7 bases. This CDR3 region has 14 residues. Germline lookup yields CDR1 SQVTM and CDR2 ANQGSEA. The V gene lost 4 bases and the J gene lost 3 bases, with 12 bases spanning the gap. The CDR3, as DNA: TGCAGCGTTGGGAGGGACAGCGACACCGGGGAGCTGTTTTTT. This gives the protein CSVGRDSDTGELFF.